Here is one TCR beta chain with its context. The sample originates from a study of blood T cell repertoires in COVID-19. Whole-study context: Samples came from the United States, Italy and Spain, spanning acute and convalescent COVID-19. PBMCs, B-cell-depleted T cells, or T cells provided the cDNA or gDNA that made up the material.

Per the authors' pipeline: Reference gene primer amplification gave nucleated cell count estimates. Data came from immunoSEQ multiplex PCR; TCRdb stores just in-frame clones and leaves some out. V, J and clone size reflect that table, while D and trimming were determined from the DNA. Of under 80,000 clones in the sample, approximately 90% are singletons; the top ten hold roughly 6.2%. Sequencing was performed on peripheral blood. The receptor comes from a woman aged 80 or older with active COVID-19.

CDR3 sequence (DNA): TGCGCCAGCAGCCCCGGGACTCCCACAAGGATAGCCAAAAACATTCAGTACTTC. Translation gives CASSPGTPTRIAKNIQYF. This chain uses TRBV5-1 with TRBJ2-4; D is perhaps TRBD2 (6 bases). V lost 4 bases and J 0 bases, leaving 20 bases between the germline ends. Germline-derived CDR1 and CDR2 are SGHRS and YFSETQ. This CDR3 comprises 18 residues.